The 15 T cell receptor beta chains presented below share a single source sample, sequenced in a study of T-cell memory formation after mild COVID-19. Each CDR3 protein is one row after TCRdb ran MiXCR on the 5' RACE reads. The sample yields some 70,000 distinct CDR3 sequences, 16% seen once. The specimen sequenced was PBMCs or a T cell subset sorted from them (not recorded which). Receptors were obtained from an adult woman who had mild COVID-19 (a few samples of this study predate the infection). Cell type and time point are not known.

V gene TRBV20-1 combines with J gene TRBJ1-5; unclear D gene. CDR1 and CDR2 (germline): DFQATT, SNEGSKA (reference sequence). This CDR3 spans 15 amino acids. The V end was cut by 5 bases, the J end by 0 bases, with 14 bases between. CDR3 residues: CSAVPGGNSNQPQHF. The CDR3 nucleotides are TGCAGTGCTGTACCGGGTGGGAATAGCAATCAGCCCCAGCATTTT.

This clonotype was seen at least ten times. This chain links TRBV10-3 with TRBJ2-7, with TRBD2 matching 12 bases. The V gene's germline CDR1 is ENHRY and CDR2 SYGVKD. With 0 bases clipped from V and 5 bases from J, the junction kept 8 bases outside the gene matches. The CDR3 is 17 residues long. The CDR3 loop is CAISESPLAGGPHEQYF. The CDR3, as DNA: TGTGCCATCAGTGAGTCTCCACTAGCGGGAGGACCCCACGAGCAGTACTTC.

J is TRBJ1-5 and V is TRBV9, with D maybe TRBD1 (5 bases). This CDR3 is built from 14 residues. Germline V lookup: CDR1 SGDLS, CDR2 YYNGEE. V shed 4 bases and J shed 4 bases, with 12 bases lying between them. The DNA of the CDR3 is TGTGCCAGCAGCCCCCGAGGGGAAAATCAGCCCCAGCATTTT. This encodes CASSPRGENQPQHF.

The chain has TRBV5-6 and TRBJ2-1; D possibly corresponds to TRBD2 (6 bases). The V gene lost 4 bases and the J gene lost 7 bases, with 9 bases spanning the gap. This CDR3 is built from 12 residues. CDR1 and CDR2 from the germline V gene are SGHDT and YYEEEE. The CDR3: CASSKTSNEQFF. CDR3 DNA sequence: TGTGCCAGCAGCAAGACTAGTAATGAGCAGTTCTTC. Full variable domain (missing parts from reference TRBV5-6 and TRBJ2-1): DAGVTQSPTHLIKTRGQQVTLRCSPKSGHDTVSWYQQALGQGPQFIFQYYEEEERQRGNFPDRFSGHQFPNYSSELNVNALLLGDSALYLCASSKTSNEQFFGPGTRLTVL.

The rearrangement links TRBV3-1 to TRBJ2-7, with no clear D. The CDR3 is 13 amino acids. V was pared by 4 bases and J by 1 base, with 8 bases between. CDR1 LGHDT and CDR2 YNNKEL come from the germline V gene (reference sequence). Here the CDR3 reads CASSPHRSYEQYF. CDR3 coding DNA: TGTGCCAGCAGCCCTCACAGATCCTACGAGCAGTACTTC.

This clonotype was observed a handful of times. The V call is TRBV29-1, the J call TRBJ2-1; no clear D gene. The CDR3 spans 12 residues. The V end lost 0 bases, the J end lost 6 bases, and 6 bases lay between the germline ends. Germline values: CDR1 SQVTM, CDR2 ANQGSEA. CDR3 coding DNA: TGCAGCGTTGAAGAGCAAGGCAATGAGCAGTTCTTC. Translating gives CSVEEQGNEQFF.

This clonotype was seen a few times. This chain uses TRBV7-6 with TRBJ2-7; TRBD1 agrees at 7 bases. After removal of 1 base from V and 3 bases from J, the junction contained 0 bases not matched to a gene. The germline V gene has CDR1 SGHVS and CDR2 FNYEAQ. The CDR3 contains 13 residues. CDR3 in amino acids: CASSLGTGYEQYF. In DNA form, the CDR3 reads TGTGCCAGCAGCTTAGGGACAGGCTACGAGCAGTACTTC.

The rearrangement links TRBV7-9 to TRBJ2-3; TRBD2 might be the D (5 bases). The germline V gene has CDR1 SEHNR and CDR2 FQNEAQ (reference sequence). Trimming pared 6 bases from V and 2 bases from J, leaving 15 bases between. This CDR3 is built from 15 residues. The CDR3 sequence is CASSPGGHYTDTQYF. In DNA form, the CDR3 reads TGTGCCAGCAGTCCCGGCGGGCACTACACAGATACGCAGTATTTT. Full variable domain (rest looked up from reference TRBV7-9 and TRBJ2-3): DTGVSQNPRHKITKRGQNVTFRCDPISEHNRLYWYRQTLGQGPEFLTYFQNEAQLEKSRLLSDRFSAERPKGSFSTLEIQRTEQGDSAMYLCASSPGGHYTDTQYFGPGTRLTVL.

The CDR3 reads CASSFWDRDFRGYTF. The CDR3 nucleotides are TGTGCCAGCAGTTTTTGGGACAGGGATTTTAGGGGCTACACCTTC. The chain recombines TRBV12-3 or TRBV12-4 with TRBJ1-2; the match to TRBD1 covers 9 bases. Unmatched junction bases numbered 10, after V lost 3 bases and J lost 8 bases. CDR3 length equals 15 residues.

The J gene is TRBJ2-3, the V gene TRBV7-3; TRBD2 agrees at 8 bases. V lost 2 bases and J lost 4; bases outside the gene matches: 5. The CDR3 has 15 residues. CDR1 SGHTA and CDR2 FQGTGA come from the germline V gene. Written as DNA, the CDR3 is TGTGCCAGCAGCTTACTCCCGGGGGGGGCAGATACGCAGTATTTT. Protein product: CASSLLPGGADTQYF.

The sample holds a few counts of this clonotype. CDR3 coding DNA: TGCGCCAGCAGCTTGGGGACAGGGGGTTTCAATCAGCCCCAGCATTTT. Translated, it gives CASSLGTGGFNQPQHF. This sequence joins TRBV5-1 and TRBJ1-5; 10 positions agree with TRBD1. The ends lost 0 bases at V and 3 bases at J; junction bases unmatched: 3. Per the germline V gene, CDR1 is SGHRS and CDR2 is YFSETQ. The CDR3 is made up of 16 amino acids.

The sample holds a few counts of this clonotype. This sequence joins TRBV6-5 and TRBJ2-7, with TRBD1 matching 9 bases. The V segment lost 7 bases and the J segment 11 bases; nucleotides outside the gene matches: 18. CDR3 length equals 15 residues. The V gene's germline CDR1 is MNHEY and CDR2 SVGAGI. The CDR3: CASNGQTGTGRGEYF. CDR3 nucleotide sequence: TGTGCCAGCAACGGGCAAACCGGGACAGGGAGAGGAGAGTACTTC.

The rearrangement uses TRBV19 and TRBJ2-7; TRBD1 might be the D (6 bases). Trimming took off 5 bases at V and 5 bases at J, with 16 bases between the two ends. This CDR3 spans 14 amino acids. Germline CDR1 is LNHDA and CDR2 is SQIVND (reference sequence). DNA for the CDR3: TGTGCCAGTAGTGGGTCCGGGACATCTCACGAGCAGTACTTC. It codes for CASSGSGTSHEQYF.

This rearrangement joins TRBV4-1 to TRBJ1-1; D perhaps matches TRBD1 (6 bases). Germline V gene lookup returns CDR1 MGHRA and CDR2 YSYEKL. The CDR3 runs to 13 residues. V gave up 6 bases and J gave up 3 bases, with 11 bases separating them. The CDR3 sequence is CASRTQGDTEAFF. In DNA form, the CDR3 reads TGCGCCAGCAGAACACAGGGTGACACTGAAGCTTTCTTT.

This clonotype was counted a few times. The chain combines TRBV6-2 or TRBV6-3 with TRBJ2-7; 8 bases match TRBD2. With 5 bases clipped from V and 5 bases from J, the junction kept 8 bases outside the gene matches. CDR1 and CDR2 from the germline V gene are MNHEY and SVGEGT. The CDR3 length is 14 residues. The CDR3 coding sequence is TGTGCCAGCAGTGACAGCGGGAGTCTCGACGAGCAGTACTTC. Translated, it gives CASSDSGSLDEQYF.